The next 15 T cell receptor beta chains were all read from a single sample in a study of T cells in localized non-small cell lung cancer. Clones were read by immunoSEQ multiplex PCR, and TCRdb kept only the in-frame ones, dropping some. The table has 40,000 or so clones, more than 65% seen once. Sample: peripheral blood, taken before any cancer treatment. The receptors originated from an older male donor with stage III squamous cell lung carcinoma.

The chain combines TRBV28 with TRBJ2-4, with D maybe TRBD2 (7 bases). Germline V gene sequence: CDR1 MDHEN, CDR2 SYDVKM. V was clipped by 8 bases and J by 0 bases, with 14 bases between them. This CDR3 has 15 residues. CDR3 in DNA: TGTGCCAGCGGGGGGGCCGCTCTAGCCAAAAACATTCAGTACTTC. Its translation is CASGGAALAKNIQYF.

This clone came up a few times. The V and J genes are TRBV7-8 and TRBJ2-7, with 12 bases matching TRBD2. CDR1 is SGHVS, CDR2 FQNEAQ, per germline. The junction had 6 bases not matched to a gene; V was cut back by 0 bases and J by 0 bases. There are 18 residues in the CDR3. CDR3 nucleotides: TGTGCCAGCAGCTTAGCGTTATCTAGCGGGGGGGTCTCCTACGAGCAGTACTTC. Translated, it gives CASSLALSSGGVSYEQYF.

The CDR3 spells CASSQGRGAEAFF. CDR3 in DNA: TGTGCCAGCAGCCAAGGTCGAGGGGCTGAAGCTTTCTTT. The chain employs TRBV14 and TRBJ1-1, with TRBD1 as a possible D gene (5 bases). Trimming pared 1 base from V and 6 bases from J, leaving 9 bases between. Germline CDR1 is SGHDN and CDR2 is FVKESK. This CDR3 has 13 amino acids.

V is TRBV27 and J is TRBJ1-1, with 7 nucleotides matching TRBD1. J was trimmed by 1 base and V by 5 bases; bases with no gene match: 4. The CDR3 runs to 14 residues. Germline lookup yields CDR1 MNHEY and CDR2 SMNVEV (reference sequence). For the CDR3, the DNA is TGTGCCAGCAGTAAGGGACAGCAGAACACTGAAGCTTTCTTT. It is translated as CASSKGQQNTEAFF.

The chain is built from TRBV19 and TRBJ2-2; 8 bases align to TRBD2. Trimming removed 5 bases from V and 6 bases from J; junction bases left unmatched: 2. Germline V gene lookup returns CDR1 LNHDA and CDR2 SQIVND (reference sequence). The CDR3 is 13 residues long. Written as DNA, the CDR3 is TGTGCCAGTAGTTTGCGGGAGGCCGGGGAGCTGTTTTTT. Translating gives CASSLREAGELFF.

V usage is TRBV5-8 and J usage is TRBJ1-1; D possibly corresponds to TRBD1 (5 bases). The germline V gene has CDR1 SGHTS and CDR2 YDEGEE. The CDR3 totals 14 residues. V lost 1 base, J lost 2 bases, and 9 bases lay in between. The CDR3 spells CASSLRQQNTEAFF. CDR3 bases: TGTGCCAGCAGCTTGCGACAGCAAAACACTGAAGCTTTCTTT.

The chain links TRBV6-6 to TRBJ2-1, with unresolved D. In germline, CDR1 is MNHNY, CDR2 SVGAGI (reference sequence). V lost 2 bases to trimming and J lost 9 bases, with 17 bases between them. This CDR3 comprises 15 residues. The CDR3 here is CASSYVASGPAEQFF. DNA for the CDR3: TGTGCCAGCAGTTACGTCGCTAGTGGACCGGCTGAGCAGTTCTTC.

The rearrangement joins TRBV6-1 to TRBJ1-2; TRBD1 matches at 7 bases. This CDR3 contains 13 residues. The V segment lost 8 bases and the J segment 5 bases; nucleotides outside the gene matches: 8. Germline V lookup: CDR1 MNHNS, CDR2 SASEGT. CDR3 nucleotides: TGTGCCAGCGTGACAGGGAATGCTTATGGCTACACCTTC. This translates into CASVTGNAYGYTF.

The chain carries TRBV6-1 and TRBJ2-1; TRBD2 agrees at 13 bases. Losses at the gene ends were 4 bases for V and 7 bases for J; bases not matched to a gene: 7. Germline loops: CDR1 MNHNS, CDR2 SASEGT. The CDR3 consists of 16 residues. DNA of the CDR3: TGTGCCAGCAGTGGCACCAGGACTAGCGGGAGAAATGAGCAGTTCTTC. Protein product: CASSGTRTSGRNEQFF.

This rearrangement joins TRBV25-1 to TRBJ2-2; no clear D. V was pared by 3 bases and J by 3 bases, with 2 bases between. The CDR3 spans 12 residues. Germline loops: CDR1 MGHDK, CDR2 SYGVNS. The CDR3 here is CASSEHTGELFF. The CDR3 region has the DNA TGTGCCAGCAGTGAGCACACCGGGGAGCTGTTTTTT.

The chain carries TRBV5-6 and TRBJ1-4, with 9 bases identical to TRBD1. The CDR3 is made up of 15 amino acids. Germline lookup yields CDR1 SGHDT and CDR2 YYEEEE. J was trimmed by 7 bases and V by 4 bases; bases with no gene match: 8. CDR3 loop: CASSAQGAMSEKLFF. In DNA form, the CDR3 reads TGTGCCAGCAGCGCACAGGGGGCGATGAGTGAAAAACTGTTTTTT.

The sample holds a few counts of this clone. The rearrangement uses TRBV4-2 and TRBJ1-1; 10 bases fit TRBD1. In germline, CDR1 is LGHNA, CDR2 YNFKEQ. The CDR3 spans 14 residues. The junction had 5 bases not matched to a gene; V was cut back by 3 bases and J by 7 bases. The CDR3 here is CASSQRTGGGEAFF. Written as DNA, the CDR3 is TGTGCCAGCAGCCAGAGGACAGGGGGAGGTGAAGCTTTCTTT.

This chain's CDR3 is CASALGQHQPQHF. CDR3 bases: TGTGCCAGCGCCCTGGGACAGCATCAGCCCCAGCATTTT. The chain carries TRBV11-1 and TRBJ1-5; TRBD1 matches at 7 bases. The CDR3 is 13 amino acids. Trimming cost V 8 bases and J 5 bases; bases outside gene matches: 6. The V gene's germline CDR1 is SGHAT and CDR2 FQDESV (reference sequence).

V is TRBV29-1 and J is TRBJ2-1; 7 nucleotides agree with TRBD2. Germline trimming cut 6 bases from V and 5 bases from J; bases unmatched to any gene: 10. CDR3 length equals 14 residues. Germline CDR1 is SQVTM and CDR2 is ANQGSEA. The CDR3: CSVWGGNRDNEQFF. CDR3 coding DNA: TGCAGCGTCTGGGGGGGGAATCGGGACAATGAGCAGTTCTTC.

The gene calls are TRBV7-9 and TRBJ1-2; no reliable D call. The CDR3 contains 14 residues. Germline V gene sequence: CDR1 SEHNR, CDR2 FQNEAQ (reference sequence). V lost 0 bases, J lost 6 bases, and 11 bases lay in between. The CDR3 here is CASSLADAVDGYTF. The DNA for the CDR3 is TGTGCCAGCAGCTTAGCTGATGCGGTCGATGGCTACACCTTC.